This is a list of T cell receptor beta chains from one sample in a study of blood T cells in healthy people across ages. TCRdb passed the 5' RACE reads through MiXCR, listing each CDR3 protein once. The sample consists of roughly 570,000 distinct CDR3 sequences, 27% of them appearing once. The sample consisted of blood. The source of these receptors is a woman aged 70 to 79 in good health. Both conserved end residues are part of each CDR3. Fields, in order: J gene, V gene, CDR3 protein.

.,TRBV6-2/TRBV6-3,CASSATRTGGSLSYEQYF
TRBJ2-1,TRBV20-1,CSARDGRGRVEQFF
TRBJ2-7,TRBV6-2/TRBV6-3,CASTRQPKCEQYF
TRBJ1-2,TRBV10-3,CAISERGATYGYTF
TRBJ1-2,TRBV29-1,CSVHGQGAEGYGYTF
TRBJ2-1,TRBV7-9,CASSLFRDRLFF
TRBJ1-6,TRBV6-2/TRBV6-3,CASNDIRYNSPLHF
TRBJ2-3,TRBV12-3/TRBV12-4,CASRGTSVGADTQYF
TRBJ2-3,TRBV20-1,CSARVGVELYTQYF
TRBJ2-7,TRBV4-2,CASSQDWAGFAYEQYF
.,TRBV4-1,CASSQLGGAASNEQFF
TRBJ2-7,TRBV5-1,CASSLATGIYEQYF
TRBJ2-5,TRBV12-3/TRBV12-4,CASSTSETQYF
TRBJ1-1,TRBV5-6,CASRHRGQLNTEASF
TRBJ2-2,TRBV27,CASGDRTNTGELFF
TRBJ2-6,TRBV11-3,CASSQQGPSGASVLTF
TRBJ2-5,TRBV20-1,CSARGPTREETQYF
TRBJ1-3,TRBV7-3,CASSLYLGNTIYF
TRBJ2-4,TRBV11-2,CASSSWTAINIQYF
TRBJ1-2,TRBV12-3/TRBV12-4,CASSLGAGVNYGYTF